This T cell receptor beta chain was recovered during a study of identifying expanded T cells in peripheral blood. Only in-frame clones appear in the TCRdb table, and some are missing; sequencing was by immunoSEQ multiplex PCR. The top ten clones hold roughly 18% of a sample with tens of thousands of clones, 84% of them seen once. This sequence originates from a person between 18 and 69 years old in good health. The sequenced sample consisted of blood.

The DNA for the CDR3 is TGTGCCAGCAGTTTAACAGATATAGACACTGAAGCTTTCTTT. It yields the protein CASSLTDIDTEAFF. The chain has TRBV28 and TRBJ1-1; D call uncertain. Trimming took 2 bases from V and 3 from J, leaving 10 bases between them. Germline-derived CDR1 and CDR2 are MDHEN and SYDVKM. The CDR3 extends over 14 amino acids.